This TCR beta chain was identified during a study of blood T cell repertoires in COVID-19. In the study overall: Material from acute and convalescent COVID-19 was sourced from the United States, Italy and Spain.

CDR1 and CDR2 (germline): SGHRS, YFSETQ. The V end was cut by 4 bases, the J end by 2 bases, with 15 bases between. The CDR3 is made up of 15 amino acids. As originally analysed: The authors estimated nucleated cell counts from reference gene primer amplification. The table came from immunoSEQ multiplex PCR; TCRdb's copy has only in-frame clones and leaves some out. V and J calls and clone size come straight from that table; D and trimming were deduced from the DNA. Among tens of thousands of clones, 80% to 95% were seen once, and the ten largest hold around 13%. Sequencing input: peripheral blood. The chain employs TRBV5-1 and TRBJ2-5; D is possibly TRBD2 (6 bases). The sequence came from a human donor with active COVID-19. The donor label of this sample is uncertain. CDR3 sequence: CASSPPLGGQETQYF. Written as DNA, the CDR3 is TGCGCCAGCAGCCCCCCTTTGGGGGGTCAAGAGACCCAGTACTTC.